These 10 T cell receptor beta chains were all obtained from the same sample, sequenced in a study of CD8 T cells in Susac syndrome. Random hexamers were used to reverse transcribe an amount of about 0.45 to 1 ug RNA. From the immunoSEQ multiplex PCR reads, TCRdb called clonotypes with MiXCR, one entry per CDR3 protein. The sample has about 210,000 distinct CDR3 sequences; 95% are singletons. Sequencing input: CD4+ T cells from PBMCs. These receptors originate from a human donor with multiple sclerosis.

About this clonotype: One end of the junction is discordant with germline, which a read error may explain. J is TRBJ1-1 and V is TRBV9; D uncertain. There are 12 residues in the CDR3. The V gene's germline CDR1 is SGDLS and CDR2 YYNGEE. The CDR3 spells CASSGRNPEAFF. CDR3 sequence (DNA): TGTGCCAGCAGCGGACGGAACCCTGAAGCTTTCTTT.

The chain carries TRBV5-1 and TRBJ2-7, with 10 bases that match TRBD2. Germline V gene sequence: CDR1 SGHRS, CDR2 YFSETQ. This CDR3 comprises 15 residues. The trim removed 4 bases at V and 2 bases at J, leaving 6 bases unmatched. The DNA for the CDR3 is TGCGCCAGCAGCCTCAGCGGGAGGGGAACCTACGAGCAGTACTTC. It encodes CASSLSGRGTYEQYF.

J is TRBJ1-5 and V is TRBV12-3 or TRBV12-4; D remains unclear. There are 16 residues in the CDR3. V was shortened by 4 bases and J by 1 base, with 14 bases between the two germline ends. CDR3: CASSSNFGTSNQPQHF. The CDR3 nucleotides are TGTGCCAGCAGTTCCAACTTTGGTACAAGCAATCAGCCCCAGCATTTT.

The rearrangement uses TRBV29-1 and TRBJ2-5, with 11 positions matching TRBD2. The CDR3 has 13 residues. Germline V gives CDR1 SQVTM, CDR2 ANQGSEA. Trimming removed 7 bases from V and 3 bases from J; junction bases left unmatched: 4. CDR3 region: CSAPGLAEETQYF. The CDR3 DNA reads TGCAGCGCCCCGGGACTAGCGGAAGAGACCCAGTACTTC.

The chain is built from TRBV20-1 and TRBJ2-7; 8 nucleotides line up with TRBD2. V lost 7 bases, J lost 4 bases, and 12 bases stayed unmatched. CDR1 is DFQATT, CDR2 SNEGSKA, per germline (reference sequence). There are 14 residues in the CDR3. DNA of the CDR3: TGCAGTGTTCAGGGACTAGTGGGGGATTACGAGCAGTACTTC. Amino acids: CSVQGLVGDYEQYF.

This clonotype occurred once. V is TRBV20-1 and J is TRBJ1-6; a possible D gene is TRBD1 (6 bases). V was cut by 0 bases and J by 7 bases, with 13 bases left in between. This CDR3 has 15 residues. Germline CDR1 is DFQATT and CDR2 is SNEGSKA (reference sequence). The CDR3 region is CSARESGARNSPLHF. Here the CDR3 DNA reads TGCAGTGCTAGAGAATCGGGGGCGAGAAATTCACCCCTCCACTTT.

This chain connects TRBV30 to TRBJ1-5, with D maybe TRBD1 (5 bases). V lost 1 base, J lost 4 bases, and 11 bases lay in between. Looked up from germline, CDR1 is GTSNPN and CDR2 is SVGIG (reference sequence). The CDR3 totals 14 residues. CDR3 sequence (DNA): TGTGCCTGGAGTGGGGACGGCTCGAATCAGCCCCAGCATTTT. Translated, it gives CAWSGDGSNQPQHF.

The rearrangement joins TRBV5-1 to TRBJ2-3; maybe TRBD1 (6 bases). V was trimmed by 5 bases and J by 0 bases, leaving 7 bases between them. Germline V lookup: CDR1 SGHRS, CDR2 YFSETQ. The CDR3 has 13 residues. CDR3 in amino acids: CASRGASTDTQYF. The CDR3 DNA reads TGCGCCAGCAGGGGGGCTAGCACAGATACGCAGTATTTT.

The chain carries TRBV5-1 and TRBJ1-1; D unclear. The CDR3 extends over 11 amino acids. V lost 5 bases and J 6 bases, leaving 8 bases between the germline ends. Germline CDR1 reads SGHRS; CDR2 reads YFSETQ. The CDR3 reads CASRSAAEAFF. DNA for the CDR3: TGCGCCAGCAGATCCGCTGCTGAAGCTTTCTTT.

V gene TRBV9 combines with J gene TRBJ2-3; TRBD2 aligns across 8 bases. There are 16 residues in the CDR3. CDR1 and CDR2 (germline): SGDLS, YYNGEE. V was pared by 0 bases and J by 6 bases, with 9 bases of the junction left unmatched. The CDR3 DNA sequence: TGTGCCAGCAGCGTAGAAGCGGGGGAATTGCGTGATACGCAGTATTTT. This translates into CASSVEAGELRDTQYF.